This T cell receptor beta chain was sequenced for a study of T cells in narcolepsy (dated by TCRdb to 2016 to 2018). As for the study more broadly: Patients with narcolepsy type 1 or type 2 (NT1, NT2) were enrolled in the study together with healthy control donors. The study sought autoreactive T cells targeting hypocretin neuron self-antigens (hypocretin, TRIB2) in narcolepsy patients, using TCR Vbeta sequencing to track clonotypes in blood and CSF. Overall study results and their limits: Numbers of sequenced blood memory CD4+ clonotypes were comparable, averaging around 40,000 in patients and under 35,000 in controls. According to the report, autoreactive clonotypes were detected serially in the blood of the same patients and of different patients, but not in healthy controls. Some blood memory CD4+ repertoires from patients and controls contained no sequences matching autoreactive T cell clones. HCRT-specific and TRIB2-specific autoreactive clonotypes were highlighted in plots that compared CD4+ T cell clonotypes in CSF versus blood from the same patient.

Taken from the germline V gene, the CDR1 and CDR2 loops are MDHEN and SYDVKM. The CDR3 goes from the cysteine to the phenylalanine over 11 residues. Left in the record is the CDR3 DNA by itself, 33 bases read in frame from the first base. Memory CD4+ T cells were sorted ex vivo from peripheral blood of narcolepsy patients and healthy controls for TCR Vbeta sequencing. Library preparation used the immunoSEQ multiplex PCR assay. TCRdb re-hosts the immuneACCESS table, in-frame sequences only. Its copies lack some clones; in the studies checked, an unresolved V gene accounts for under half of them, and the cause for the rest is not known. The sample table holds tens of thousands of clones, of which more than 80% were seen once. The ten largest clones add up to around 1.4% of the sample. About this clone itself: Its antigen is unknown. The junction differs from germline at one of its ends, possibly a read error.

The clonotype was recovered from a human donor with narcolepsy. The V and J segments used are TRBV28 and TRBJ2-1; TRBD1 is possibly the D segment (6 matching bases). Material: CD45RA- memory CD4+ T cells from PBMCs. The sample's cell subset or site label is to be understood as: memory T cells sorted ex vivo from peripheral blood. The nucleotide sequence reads TGTGCCAGCAGTTCGGCCCGGGACACGCTCTTC. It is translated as CASSSARDTLF. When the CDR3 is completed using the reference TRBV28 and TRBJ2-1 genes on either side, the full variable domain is DVKVTQSSRYLVKRTGEKVFLECVQDMDHENMFWYRQDPGLGLRLIYFSYDVKMKEKGDIPEGYSVSREKKERFSLILESASTNQTSMYLCASSSARDTLFGPGTRLTVL.